This TCR beta chain was recorded in a study of long-term antiretroviral therapy in people with HIV (dated by TCRdb to the early 2020s). For the wider study: Collection of the earliest samples took place about a decade ahead of the 2015 WHO recommendation for immediate ART, at a time when ART was typically delayed until CD4 counts fell. A total of some 200 cryopreserved PBMC samples came from 25 to 35 adults with confirmed HIV infection and were collected serially over a mean of about six years (range 1-12). This retrospective serial study examined whether starting ART and sustained HIV suppression were associated with changes in the composition and diversity of the TRB repertoire in peripheral blood. Among the approximately 30 participants with HIV, fewer than twelve were female. No cross-contamination during QIAcube processing was shown when test extractions of a monoclonal T-cell line were performed alongside fewer than 35 polyclonal samples.

Inclusion was restricted to participants for whom at least one PBMC sample before ART initiation and at least two post-ART samples were available. Every participant with HIV received treatment in the United States of America. Before DNA extraction, cryopreserved samples of about 1-10 million PBMC were thawed and washed. At the time of the earliest PBMC sample, participants with HIV were aged between about 23 and 54 years. Per participant, PBMC samples came from 1-4 timepoints prior to ART initiation and 2-8 timepoints following ART initiation, for a median of 7 samples. For every participant, serial HIV viral load, CD4+ T-cell count, ART history and demographic data were obtained. Using a Qiagen kit on a QIAcube, genomic DNA was extracted from unsorted PBMC, with samples processed in batches of 12. Here is what the overall study found, with its caveats: Because pre-ART samples had limited cell numbers, profiling was done on unsorted PBMC rather than on sorted CD4+ and CD8+ T cells. Inferences about post-ART repertoire changes are limited because no data were available on ART adherence, viral resistance or therapy changes. ART initiation was associated with a significant increase in TRB diversity, but diversity stayed significantly below transplant donor controls even after long-term ART. Expanded TRB clones identified before ART initiation dominated the repertoire across all time points, though the dominance fluctuated and decreased in many PLHIV after ART. Samples dated from about 2003 to 2018, and the ART regimens used may be less effective than current ones. Narrower CDR3 length ranges were observed in HIV repertoires than in controls, and an antigen-experienced repertoire with only a slight naive shift after ART was suggested by the network structure. Limited PBMC availability meant only the TCR beta chain was sequenced, without alpha chain pairing.

The immunoSEQ hsTCRB v3.0 assay was used at survey level resolution for TRB variable region sequencing. The target sequencing depth for TRB was roughly 35,000-55,000 T-cell genomes per sample. TRB libraries were pooled and sequenced on an Illumina MiSeq using a v3 150-cycle kit. In the paper's pipeline: Analysis of repertoires was carried out in R inside a reproducible Nextflow workflow spanning QC, data transformation and analysis. LymphoSeq2, an R package for exploring AIRR-Seq data, was used to implement custom analyses. A handful of samples that yielded fewer than 5000 total TRB sequences were excluded, so that around 190 HIV repertoires were analyzed. Among the approximately 190 HIV repertoires that were kept, 59 were collected before ART initiation and 120 to 140 were collected after ART initiation. Repertoires were downsampled to 5000 TRB nucleotide sequences, and summary statistics were averaged over 100 downsampling iterations. TRB sequences were retained for analysis only if CDR3 regions of at least seven amino acids were present. Two measures captured diversity: a Shannon entropy-derived clonality score and the Gini coefficient. In the repertoire networks, any two of the top 5000 CDR3 amino acid sequences were connected whenever the two sequences differed by an edit distance of one. GLIPH2 predicted antigen specificity groups and MHC restriction for TRB CDR3 amino acid sequences. Known CMV, EBV, HIV or tissue antigen associations were flagged by matching CDR3 amino acid sequences against VDJdb and McPAS-TCR. Pre-ART, post-ART and control groups were compared with Wilcoxon signed-rank tests and Holm-Bonferroni correction. The source is immuneACCESS, and TCRdb retained only in-frame sequences with V and J called. Part of the clones is not carried over; for the studies checked, unresolved V genes explain less than half of this, and the remainder is unexplained. V and J calls and clone size follow that table, whereas D and trimming were derived from the DNA. The sample yields some 40,000 clones; around 85% were counted once. The ten largest clones take up 4.5% to 7% of the sample.

This clone came up a few times. Its specific antigen is unknown. No base quality information exists; no much larger clone differs at one position. The TCR was taken from a woman aged 45-60 years with HIV. This specimen consisted of unsorted PBMCs, obtained 3.1 years after starting antiretroviral therapy.

The DNA sequence is given as TGTGCCAGCAGCGTAGCTACACAGGTTAGCTCTGGAAACACCATATATTTT. It translates to CASSVATQVSSGNTIYF. The chain is assembled from TRBV9 and TRBJ1-3; TRBD1 is a possible D gene, resting on 5 matching bases. The CDR3, from cysteine to phenylalanine, totals 17 residues. Only the CDR3 part of the read is kept: 51 bases, read in frame from the first base. The CDR1 and CDR2 encoded by the germline V gene are SGDLS and YYNGEE. V is shortened by 0 bases, J by 0 bases, and the region joining them spans 13 bases.